The clone carrying this T cell receptor (beta chain) was seen many times. The target antigen is unknown. The germline CDR1 and CDR2 sequences are MGHRA and YSYEKL. This CDR3 comprises 15 residues. Trimming at V came to 8 bases and at J to 3 bases, leaving 9 bases not matched to a gene. TCRdb re-derived calls from the reads in MiXCR, one entry per CDR3 protein. Here the sample spans some 62,000 distinct CDR3 sequences, 20% being singletons. The data are from a study of T cell repertoires in cytomegalovirus infection. In the study overall: In the study, CMV epitopes included recently identified HLA-C-restricted and well-studied HLA-B-restricted ones. A matching HLA type, together with CMV infection, was signaled by public TCR beta signatures.

Study-wide findings and caveats: Within the response measured ex vivo, HLA-C-restricted CMV-specific TCR beta clonotypes were dominant. Of the TCR beta families, the public ones yielded a cumulative frequency that identified carriers of CMV plus the relevant HLA.

Sequenced material: CD8+ T cells from cultured PBMCs, taken from culture after CMV antigen stimulation. The rearrangement uses TRBV4-1 and TRBJ2-3, with 9 bases that match TRBD1. This clonotype was sampled from a human donor in good health (CMV status not recorded). Some clones in this sample may be carry-over from other donors' samples. In DNA form, the CDR3 reads TGCGCCAGCGGACACCAGGACAGGGGTACAGATACGCAGTATTTT. It translates to CASGHQDRGTDTQYF.